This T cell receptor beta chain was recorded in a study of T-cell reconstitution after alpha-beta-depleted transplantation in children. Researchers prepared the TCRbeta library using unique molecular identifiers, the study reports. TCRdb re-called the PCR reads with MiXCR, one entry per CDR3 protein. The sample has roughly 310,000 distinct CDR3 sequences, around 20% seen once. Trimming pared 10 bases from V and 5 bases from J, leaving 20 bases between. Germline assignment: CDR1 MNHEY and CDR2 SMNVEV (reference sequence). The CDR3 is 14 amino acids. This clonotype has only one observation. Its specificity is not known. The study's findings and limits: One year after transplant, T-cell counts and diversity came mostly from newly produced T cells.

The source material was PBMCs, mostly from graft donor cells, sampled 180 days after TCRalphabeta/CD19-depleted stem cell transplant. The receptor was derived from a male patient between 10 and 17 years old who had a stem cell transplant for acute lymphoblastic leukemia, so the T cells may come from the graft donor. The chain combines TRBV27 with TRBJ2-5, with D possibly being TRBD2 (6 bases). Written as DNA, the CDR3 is TGTGCCACTTCACGGGGGTGGCAGATGGAGACCCAGTACTTC. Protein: CATSRGWQMETQYF.